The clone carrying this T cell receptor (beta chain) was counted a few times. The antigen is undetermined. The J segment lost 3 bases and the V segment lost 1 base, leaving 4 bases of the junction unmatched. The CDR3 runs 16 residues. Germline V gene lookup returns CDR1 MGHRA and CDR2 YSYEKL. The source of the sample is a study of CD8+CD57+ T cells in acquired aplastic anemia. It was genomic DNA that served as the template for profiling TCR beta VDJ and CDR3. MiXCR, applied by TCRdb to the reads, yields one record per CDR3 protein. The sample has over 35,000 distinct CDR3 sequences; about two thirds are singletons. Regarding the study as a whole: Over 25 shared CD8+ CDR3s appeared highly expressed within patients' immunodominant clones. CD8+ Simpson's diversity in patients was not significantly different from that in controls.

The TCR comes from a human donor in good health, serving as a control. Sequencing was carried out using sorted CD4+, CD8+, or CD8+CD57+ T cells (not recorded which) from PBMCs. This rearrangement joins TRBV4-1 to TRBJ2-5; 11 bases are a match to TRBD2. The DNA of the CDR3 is TGCGCCAGCAGCCAAGCCATGACTAGCGGGGAAGAGACCCAGTACTTC. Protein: CASSQAMTSGEETQYF.